The rows below give T cell receptor beta chains drawn from one sample of a study of beta chain features in type 1 diabetes. The repertoire was sequenced with immunoSEQ multiplex PCR; TCRdb's copy has only in-frame clones and lacks some. Altogether about 350,000 clones are present, roughly a fifth being singletons, with the ten largest covering approximately 0.046%. Sequencing used naive CD4+ T cells from blood. Every receptor here comes from a young woman in good health. Each CDR3 is given with its conserved first and last residue. Fields, in order: clone size, D gene, J gene, V gene, CDR3 protein, CDR3 DNA. The D gene is left open where the match is weak. Only part of the rows carry a size: once, few, many, or a class if the clone is expanded.

clone size: few; D gene: TRBD1; J gene: TRBJ2-5; V gene: TRBV6-6; CDR3 protein: CASSLGQGASAETQYF; CDR3 DNA: TGTGCCAGCAGTTTGGGACAGGGGGCTTCGGCGGAGACCCAGTACTTC
clone size: NA; D gene: TRBD2; J gene: TRBJ2-1; V gene: TRBV11-2; CDR3 protein: CASSLPSGEQFF; CDR3 DNA: TGTGCCAGCAGCTTGCCTAGCGGTGAGCAGTTCTTC
clone size: NA; D gene: TRBD1; J gene: TRBJ1-2; V gene: TRBV19; CDR3 protein: CASRRDRGPLGYTF; CDR3 DNA: TGTGCCTCCCGGCGGGACAGGGGACCCCTTGGCTACACCTTC
clone size: NA; D gene: NA; J gene: TRBJ2-5; V gene: TRBV11-2; CDR3 protein: CASSDRASRETQYF; CDR3 DNA: TGTGCCAGCAGCGACCGGGCTAGCAGGGAGACCCAGTACTTC
clone size: few; D gene: NA; J gene: TRBJ1-1; V gene: TRBV7-9; CDR3 protein: CASSEGQLKNTEAFF; CDR3 DNA: TGTGCCAGCAGCGAGGGACAACTCAAGAACACTGAAGCTTTCTTT
clone size: NA; D gene: TRBD1; J gene: TRBJ1-5; V gene: TRBV30; CDR3 protein: CASSDRGVSQPQHF; CDR3 DNA: TGTGCCTCCTCAGACAGGGGCGTAAGTCAGCCCCAGCATTTT
clone size: NA; D gene: NA; J gene: TRBJ1-6; V gene: TRBV30; CDR3 protein: CAWSKRQESSYNSPLHF; CDR3 DNA: TGTGCCTGGAGTAAGCGACAGGAAAGCTCCTATAATTCACCCCTCCACTTT
clone size: few; D gene: TRBD1; J gene: TRBJ1-1; V gene: TRBV7-2; CDR3 protein: CASRQLQGAGTEAFF; CDR3 DNA: TGTGCCAGCAGACAACTTCAGGGGGCGGGCACTGAAGCTTTCTTT
clone size: NA; D gene: TRBD1; J gene: TRBJ2-1; V gene: TRBV18; CDR3 protein: CASSSQGAAEQFF; CDR3 DNA: TGTGCCAGCTCATCACAGGGGGCGGCCGAGCAGTTCTTC
clone size: NA; D gene: NA; J gene: TRBJ1-3; V gene: TRBV29-1; CDR3 protein: CSAEGSLSGNTIYF; CDR3 DNA: TGCAGCGCGGAGGGGAGTTTGTCTGGAAACACCATATATTTT
clone size: NA; D gene: NA; J gene: TRBJ1-2; V gene: TRBV4-1; CDR3 protein: CASSQPPVDYGYTF; CDR3 DNA: TGCGCCAGCAGCCAACCACCGGTGGACTATGGCTACACCTTC
clone size: once; D gene: TRBD1; J gene: TRBJ1-2; V gene: TRBV2; CDR3 protein: CASSVRQGSNYGYTF; CDR3 DNA: TGTGCCAGCAGTGTCAGACAGGGATCTAACTATGGCTACACCTTC
clone size: NA; D gene: NA; J gene: TRBJ2-3; V gene: TRBV30; CDR3 protein: CAWSAEFSRNTQYF; CDR3 DNA: TGTGCCTGGAGTGCCGAGTTTTCACGAAATACGCAGTATTTT
clone size: NA; D gene: NA; J gene: TRBJ2-7; V gene: TRBV2; CDR3 protein: CASSVRDKNLAGEQYF; CDR3 DNA: TGTGCCAGCAGTGTCCGGGACAAAAATCTAGCTGGCGAGCAGTACTTC
clone size: few; D gene: TRBD2; J gene: TRBJ2-3; V gene: TRBV5-1; CDR3 protein: CASSYLGAGEWDTQYF; CDR3 DNA: TGCGCCAGCAGCTATTTAGGAGCGGGGGAGTGGGATACGCAGTATTTT
clone size: NA; D gene: TRBD2; J gene: TRBJ2-3; V gene: TRBV7-8; CDR3 protein: CASSRGTSGTTDTQYF; CDR3 DNA: TGTGCCAGCAGCCGCGGGACTAGCGGGACCACAGATACGCAGTATTTT
clone size: few; D gene: NA; J gene: TRBJ2-5; V gene: TRBV4-1; CDR3 protein: CASSHILGRSGKETQYF; CDR3 DNA: TGCGCCAGCAGCCACATCCTAGGGCGATCAGGGAAGGAGACCCAGTACTTC
clone size: few; D gene: NA; J gene: TRBJ2-7; V gene: TRBV20-1; CDR3 protein: CSGSRVNEQYF; CDR3 DNA: TGCAGTGGAAGCCGAGTTAACGAGCAGTACTTC
clone size: NA; D gene: NA; J gene: TRBJ1-6; V gene: TRBV9; CDR3 protein: CASSVDGGSPLHF; CDR3 DNA: TGTGCCAGCAGCGTAGATGGAGGTTCACCCCTCCACTTT
clone size: NA; D gene: NA; J gene: TRBJ2-6; V gene: TRBV19; CDR3 protein: CASSPAVGTGANVLTF; CDR3 DNA: TGTGCCAGTAGTCCCGCGGTCGGAACTGGGGCCAACGTCCTGACTTTC
clone size: NA; D gene: NA; J gene: TRBJ1-1; V gene: TRBV25-1; CDR3 protein: CASSEPQTDNTEAFF; CDR3 DNA: TGTGCCAGCAGTGAACCCCAGACAGACAACACTGAAGCTTTCTTT
clone size: NA; D gene: NA; J gene: TRBJ2-1; V gene: TRBV14; CDR3 protein: CASSQDNYNEQFF; CDR3 DNA: TGTGCCAGCAGCCAAGACAATTACAATGAGCAGTTCTTC
clone size: NA; D gene: TRBD1; J gene: TRBJ1-1; V gene: TRBV18; CDR3 protein: CASSLDRGVGNTEAFF; CDR3 DNA: TGTGCCAGCTCACTGGACAGGGGGGTAGGTAACACTGAAGCTTTCTTT
clone size: few; D gene: TRBD2; J gene: TRBJ2-1; V gene: TRBV7-9; CDR3 protein: CASSGLAGGRGNEQFF; CDR3 DNA: TGTGCCAGCAGCGGACTAGCGGGAGGTAGGGGCAATGAGCAGTTCTTC
clone size: NA; D gene: NA; J gene: TRBJ2-5; V gene: TRBV6-5; CDR3 protein: CASGLSETQYF; CDR3 DNA: TGTGCCAGCGGACTTTCGGAGACCCAGTACTTC
clone size: few; D gene: TRBD1; J gene: TRBJ1-1; V gene: TRBV5-7; CDR3 protein: CASSLGQGRTNTEAFF; CDR3 DNA: TGTGCCAGCAGCTTGGGACAGGGGAGAACGAACACTGAAGCTTTCTTT
clone size: NA; D gene: NA; J gene: TRBJ2-7; V gene: TRBV4-1; CDR3 protein: CASSPGIGTWSYEQYF; CDR3 DNA: TGCGCCAGCAGCCCCGGAATTGGGACTTGGTCCTACGAGCAGTACTTC
clone size: NA; D gene: NA; J gene: TRBJ1-1; V gene: TRBV30; CDR3 protein: CAWSGVGPGAFF; CDR3 DNA: TGTGCCTGGAGTGGGGTGGGGCCTGGAGCTTTCTTT